The 12 T cell receptor beta chains given below trace back to one sample, sequenced in a study of STAT3 mutations in large granular lymphocyte leukemia. Findings and limits, study-wide: Every T-LGLL patient had at least one immunodominant TCRbeta clonotype.

The data were produced by immunoSEQ multiplex PCR, yet TCRdb's version contains in-frame clones alone and is incomplete. The data contain fewer than 7,000 clones, about 35% of them singletons. Their recognized antigens are unknown. The sample comprised peripheral blood mononuclear cells. Receptor source: a woman aged 40-49 years with T-cell large granular lymphocyte leukemia. Some clones in this sample may be carry-over from other donors' samples.

The CDR3 loop reads CASARVGGSQETQYF. CDR3 bases: TGTGCCAGCGCCCGGGTGGGGGGGAGTCAAGAGACCCAGTACTTC. This chain uses TRBV6-5 with TRBJ2-5, with 7 bases lining up with TRBD2. Germline V gene lookup returns CDR1 MNHEY and CDR2 SVGAGI. The CDR3 runs 15 residues. J lost 2 bases, V lost 8 bases, and 11 bases had no gene match.

The V gene is TRBV15, the J gene TRBJ1-1; D is uncertain. The germline V gene has CDR1 LNHNV and CDR2 YYDKDF (reference sequence). V was shortened by 8 bases and J by 6 bases, with 16 bases between the two germline ends. The CDR3 extends over 13 amino acids. In DNA, the CDR3 is TGTGCCACCGGTCCCCGAGGTGGCTCTGAAGCTTTCTTT. The encoded protein is CATGPRGGSEAFF.

The V call is TRBV5-4, the J call TRBJ1-1; no reliable D call. CDR3 length: 17 residues. The V and J ends lost 0 bases and 5 bases respectively, with 20 bases between them. Germline V gene data show CDR1 as SGHNT and CDR2 as YYREEE (reference sequence). CDR3 sequence: CASSLGGRGFPGTEAFF. CDR3 nucleotide sequence: TGTGCCAGCAGCTTGGGTGGACGTGGATTCCCGGGGACTGAAGCTTTCTTT.

This clone was counted between two and nine times. V and J are TRBV5-6 and TRBJ2-7; 7 nucleotides align to TRBD2. The CDR3 is made up of 15 amino acids. CDR1 is SGHDT, CDR2 YYEEEE, per germline. V dropped 1 base and J dropped 3; count of bases not matched to a gene: 7. The CDR3 region is CASSLQSSGVYEQYF. DNA for the CDR3: TGTGCCAGCAGCTTGCAGTCCAGCGGGGTCTACGAGCAGTACTTC.

The chain uses TRBV4-3 and TRBJ2-7; TRBD2 agrees at 7 bases. There are 18 residues in the CDR3. V shed 1 base and J 4 bases; nucleotides not matched to a gene: 16. The V gene's germline CDR1 is LGHNA and CDR2 YSLEER. CDR3 sequence reads: CASSQGETETWGGYEQYF. DNA of the CDR3: TGCGCCAGCAGCCAAGGAGAGACGGAAACATGGGGGGGATACGAGCAGTACTTC.

This chain uses TRBV6-1 with TRBJ1-2; D call uncertain. Trimming left V 6 bases short and J 0 bases short, with 14 bases between. The CDR3 is 15 amino acids. The V gene's germline CDR1 is MNHNS and CDR2 SASEGT. The CDR3, as DNA: TGTGCCAGCAGCCCCTGGGTTATGCCTAACTATGGCTACACCTTC. It translates to CASSPWVMPNYGYTF.

J is TRBJ2-7 and V is TRBV30, with D possibly matching TRBD2 (7 bases). V shed 2 bases and J shed 0 bases, with 11 bases lying between them. Germline lookup yields CDR1 GTSNPN and CDR2 SVGIG (reference sequence). CDR3 length: 14 amino acids. CDR3 DNA sequence: TGTGCCTGGAGTATGCGGGGGCTCTCCTACGAGCAGTACTTC. Translated, it gives CAWSMRGLSYEQYF.

V is TRBV5-1 and J is TRBJ1-1; 8 bases match TRBD1. The CDR3 has 15 amino acids. The V gene's germline CDR1 is SGHRS and CDR2 YFSETQ. The ends lost 5 bases at V and 3 bases at J; junction bases unmatched: 9. CDR3 loop: CASRRGDRLDTEAFF. CDR3 DNA sequence: TGCGCCAGCAGGCGGGGGGACAGGTTGGACACTGAAGCTTTCTTT. The entire variable domain, with the rest obtained from reference TRBV5-1 and TRBJ1-1, is as follows: KAGVTQTPRYLIKTRGQQVTLSCSPISGHRSVSWYQQTPGQGLQFLFEYFSETQRNKGNFPGRFSGRQFSNSRSEMNVSTLELGDSALYLCASRRGDRLDTEAFFGQGTRLTVV.

This chain uses TRBV7-2 with TRBJ2-7; 10 nucleotides agree with TRBD2. V trimming: 5 bases; J trimming: 7 bases; junction bases outside the gene matches: 17. The CDR3 loop spans 17 amino acids. Germline V gene sequence: CDR1 SGHTA, CDR2 FQGNSA. The CDR3 coding sequence is TGTGCCAGCAGCCAGACGCGACAGCTGACTAGCGGGTGGGAGCAGTACTTC. Translating gives CASSQTRQLTSGWEQYF.

The V gene is TRBV9, the J gene TRBJ1-1; the D gene is possibly TRBD1 (5 bases). This CDR3 has 14 amino acids. The V gene lost 0 bases and the J gene lost 4 bases, with 10 bases spanning the gap. CDR1 and CDR2 (germline): SGDLS, YYNGEE. CDR3 region: CASSVAGGSTEAFF. The CDR3 bases are TGTGCCAGCAGCGTAGCCGGGGGATCCACTGAAGCTTTCTTT. Full variable domain (missing parts from reference TRBV9 and TRBJ1-1): DSGVTQTPKHLITATGQRVTLRCSPRSGDLSVYWYQQSLDQGLQFLIQYYNGEERAKGNILERFSAQQFPDLHSELNLSSLELGDSALYFCASSVAGGSTEAFFGQGTRLTVV.

Notes on this clone: A read error may produce the germline difference seen at one junction end. The CDR3 is CASSYGTDERF. The CDR3, as DNA: TGTGCCAGCAGTTACGGGACCGACGAAAGATTT. This sequence joins TRBV6-5 and TRBJ1-1; D possibly corresponds to TRBD1 (5 bases). The CDR3 spans 11 residues. The germline V gene has CDR1 MNHEY and CDR2 SVGAGI.

The rearrangement joins TRBV6-1 to TRBJ2-7; 7 bases align to TRBD1. Germline loops: CDR1 MNHNS, CDR2 SASEGT. The CDR3 totals 13 residues. After removal of 6 bases from V and 3 bases from J, the junction contained 5 bases not matched to a gene. CDR3 bases: TGTGCCAGCAGCTGGGACAGCATCTACGAGCAGTACTTC. Its translation: CASSWDSIYEQYF.